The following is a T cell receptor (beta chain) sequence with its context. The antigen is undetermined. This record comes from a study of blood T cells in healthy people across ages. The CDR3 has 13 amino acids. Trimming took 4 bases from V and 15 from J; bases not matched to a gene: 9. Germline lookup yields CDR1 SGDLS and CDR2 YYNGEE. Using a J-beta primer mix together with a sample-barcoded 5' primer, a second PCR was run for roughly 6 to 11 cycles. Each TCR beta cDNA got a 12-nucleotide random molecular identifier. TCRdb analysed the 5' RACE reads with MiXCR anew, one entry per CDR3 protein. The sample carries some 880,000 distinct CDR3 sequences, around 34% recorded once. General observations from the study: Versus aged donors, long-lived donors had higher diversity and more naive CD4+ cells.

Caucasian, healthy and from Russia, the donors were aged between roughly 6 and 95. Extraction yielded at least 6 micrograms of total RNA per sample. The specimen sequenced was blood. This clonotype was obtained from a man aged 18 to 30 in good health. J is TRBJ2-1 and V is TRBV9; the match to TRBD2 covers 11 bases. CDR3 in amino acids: CASSPSTSGIMFF. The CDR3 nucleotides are TGTGCCAGCAGCCCCTCGACTAGCGGGATTATGTTCTTC. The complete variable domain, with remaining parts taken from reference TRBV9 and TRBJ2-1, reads DSGVTQTPKHLITATGQRVTLRCSPRSGDLSVYWYQQSLDQGLQFLIQYYNGEERAKGNILERFSAQQFPDLHSELNLSSLELGDSALYFCASSPSTSGIMFFGPGTRLTVL.